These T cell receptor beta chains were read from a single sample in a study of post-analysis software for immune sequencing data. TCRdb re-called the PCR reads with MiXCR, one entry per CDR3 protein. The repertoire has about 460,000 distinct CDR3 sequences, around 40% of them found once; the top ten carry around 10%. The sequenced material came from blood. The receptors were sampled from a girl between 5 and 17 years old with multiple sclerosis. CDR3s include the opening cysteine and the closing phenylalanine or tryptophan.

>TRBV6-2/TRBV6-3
CALGQSLQETQYF
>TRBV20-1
CSAEGQLYGYTF
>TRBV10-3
CAISEGSGDQPQHF
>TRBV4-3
CASSPILAGSYNEQFF
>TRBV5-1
CASSLERETGRGYTF
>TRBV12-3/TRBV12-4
CASSLRAGGEFF
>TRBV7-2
CASSPNDSDNEQFF
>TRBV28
CASSFPEVGGYGYTF
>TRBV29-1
CSVRLDLDKQYF
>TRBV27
CASSLEGGEQYGQYF
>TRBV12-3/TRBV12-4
CASSFVLRRDGYTF
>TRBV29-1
CSVVLVGPRSGNEQYF
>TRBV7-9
CASSRGQGSPNTEAFF
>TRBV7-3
CASSLFPSYNEQFF
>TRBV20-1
CSASPTDTQYF
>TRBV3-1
CASSQASNEQFF
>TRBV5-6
CASSLDRLVGQYF
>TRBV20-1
CSARDPGLALRNYEQHF
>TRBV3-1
CASSQDGDSNQPQHF
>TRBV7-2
CASSQGMREGRQETQYF
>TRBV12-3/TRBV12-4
CASTLGPTRSYEQYF
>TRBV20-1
CSARVGTSASYNEQFF
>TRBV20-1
CTTNTGQATYEQYF
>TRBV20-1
CSASPGQGYNYGYTF
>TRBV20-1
CSPGTSANNEQFF
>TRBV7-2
CASSLPGLANYGYTF
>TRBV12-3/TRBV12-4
CASSHETGVTEAFF
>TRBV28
CASSSRTEQFF
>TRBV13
CASSLGTSGSGETQYF
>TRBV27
CASSGRSVFLYNEQFF
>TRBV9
CASSVDGSGEQYF
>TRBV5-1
CASSTQGQGYEQYF
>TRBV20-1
CSASGASGSHEQYF
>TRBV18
CASSPPDRSEKTQYF
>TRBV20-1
CSASDSQFSVLQWGQFF
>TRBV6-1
CASSKVQDRVANSPLHF
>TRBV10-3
CAISSGTPNEQFF
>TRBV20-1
CSVKRSSSDQPQHF
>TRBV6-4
CASSDSTGGDTQYF
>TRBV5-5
CASSVGQILNTEAFF
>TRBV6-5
CASSYRGHSTDTQYF
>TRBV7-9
CASSNPPAYEQYF
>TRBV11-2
CASSYYGRAYNEQFF
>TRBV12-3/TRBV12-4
CASSLRGREYNEQFF
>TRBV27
CASRPGLSYNEQFF
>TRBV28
CASSLSLPRYEQYF
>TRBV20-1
CSALEGQYGYTF
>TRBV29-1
CSVARDAGYGMAQYF
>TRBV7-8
CASSLAQRDPQYF
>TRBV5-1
CASKGLAGDQEQFF
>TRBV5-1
CASKDGGLGTEAFF
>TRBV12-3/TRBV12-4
CASSDRSRYQFF
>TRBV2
CASSPTGYSTDTQYF